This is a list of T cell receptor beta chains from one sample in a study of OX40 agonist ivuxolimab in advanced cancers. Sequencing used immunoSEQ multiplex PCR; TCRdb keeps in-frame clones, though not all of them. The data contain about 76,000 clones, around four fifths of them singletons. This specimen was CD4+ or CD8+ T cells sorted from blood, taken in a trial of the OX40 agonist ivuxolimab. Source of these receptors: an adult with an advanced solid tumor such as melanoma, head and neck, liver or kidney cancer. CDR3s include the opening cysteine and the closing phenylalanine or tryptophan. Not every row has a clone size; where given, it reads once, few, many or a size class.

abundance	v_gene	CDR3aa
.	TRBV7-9	CASSLGSGTYNEQFF
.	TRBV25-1	CASSHQGDYTF
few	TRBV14	CASSRTQGNSPLHF
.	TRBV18	CASSPRGTSGKETQYF
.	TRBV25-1	CASSEDRGTSYGYTF
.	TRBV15	CATSRERTRVRFF
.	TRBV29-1	CSVPGLAGVEQFF
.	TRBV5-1	CASSLWGAAMNTEAFF
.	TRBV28	CASRLPGGTGNTIYF
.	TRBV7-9	CAAMRDPNYEQYF
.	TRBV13	CASSLTDSGNTIYF
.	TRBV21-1	CASSSNVRTGGNGYTF
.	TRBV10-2	CASSESGGTETQYF
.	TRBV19	CASSGRDRGYNEQFF
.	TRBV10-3	CATEQDPAVYNEQFF
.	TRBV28	CASSLIAEGYEQYF
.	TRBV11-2	CASSLVRGSSYEQYF
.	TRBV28	CASSLFLAGGVYNEQFF
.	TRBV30	CAWIRDGAEHRGAVF
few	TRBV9	CASSVQEGLGEQFF
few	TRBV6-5	CASSGQHNSPLHF
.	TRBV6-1	CALRGAGGPDTQYF
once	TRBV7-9	CASSFWGVVGNQPQHF
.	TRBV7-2	CASSLENRGLDEQFF
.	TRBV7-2	CASSPPTGDTQYF